This T cell receptor (beta chain) was retrieved from a study of tumor and adjacent non-tumor tissue in lung cancer. Study as a whole: The patients, about nine men and 5 women, were about 30 to 85 with stage I to III disease. On average, productive TCRbeta reads reached roughly 3.9 million per sample. Study-level points and caveats: In normal lung, the top 100 clones were significantly more dominant than in tumor. Shorter survival was associated with higher TCR diversity in tumors.

The CDR3 runs 17 residues. Germline CDR1 and CDR2: MGHRA and YSYEKL. This clonotype was detected only a few times. Its specificity is unknown. At one end, the junction sequence differs from germline, possibly due to a read error. Three rounds of nested PCR, following a modified ARM-PCR protocol, produced the TCRbeta library. TCRdb itself ran the multiplex PCR reads through MiXCR, one entry per CDR3 protein. The sample records tens of thousands of distinct CDR3 sequences, less than 70% being singletons. No cell sorting was done before RNA was extracted from the tissue. The normal lung tissue was taken more than 3 cm from the tumor edge.

The gene calls are TRBV4-1 and TRBJ2-1; 9 nucleotides agree with TRBD2. Sequencing was performed on distant non-tumor lung tissue. The receptor was isolated from a woman in her seventies with non-small cell lung cancer. This chain's CDR3 is CASGQKRGTSLLGDQFF. Written as DNA, the CDR3 is TGCGCCAGCGGCCAAAAGAGGGGGACTAGCCTCCTTGGTGACCAGTTCTTC.